This T cell receptor (beta chain) is from a study of human T cells and chemical hapten exposure. Indicated time point: pre-sensitization, week 0. Treatment defined: therapeutic diphenylcyclopropenone sensitization with weekly scalp DPC. Each CDR3 protein gets one entry after TCRdb re-called the RACE reads with MiXCR. The sample lists about 290,000 distinct CDR3 sequences, 7.7% occurring once. The V end was cut by 3 bases, the J end by 0 bases, with 16 bases between. CDR3 length: 17 residues. Per the germline V gene, CDR1 is SGHRS and CDR2 is YFSETQ. The chain joins TRBV5-1 to TRBJ2-1; the D gene is possibly TRBD1 (7 bases). The sequenced sample was whole blood, obtained in connection with sensitization to the hapten diphenylcyclopropenone (DPC). This TCR was sampled from a man aged 18-30 years with alopecia areata. Some clones in this sample may be carry-over from other donors' samples. The CDR3 nucleotides read TGCGCCAGCAGCTGGGGACAGCGGGCATCCTCCTACAATGAGCAGTTCTTC. This sequence encodes CASSWGQRASSYNEQFF.